The clone carrying this T cell receptor beta chain was counted ten times or more. Antigen: not known. Each single cDNA molecule received a unique molecular identifier. TCRdb redid the calling of the 5' RACE reads with MiXCR, one entry per CDR3 protein. Of approximately 26,000 distinct CDR3 sequences listed, 4.4% were seen once; the top ten hold roughly 10%. Germline CDR1 and CDR2: MNHEY and SMNVEV (reference sequence). Trimming left V 0 bases short and J 1 base short, with 12 bases between. The CDR3 runs 16 residues. The data were taken from a study of early T cells in non-severe SARS-CoV-2 infection. Study-level results: There was a bias toward anti-spike CD8 responses in VDJdb matching, which missed private and CD4 specificities.

This TCR derives from an adult who was a healthcare worker with PCR-confirmed SARS-CoV-2 infection or an uninfected control (not recorded which). V usage is TRBV27 and J usage is TRBJ2-5; perhaps D is TRBD1 or TRBD2 (6 bases each). The sample consisted of whole blood. The chain's CDR3 is CASSLSWGAPQETQYF. CDR3 sequence (DNA): TGTGCCAGCAGTTTATCGTGGGGGGCGCCCCAAGAGACCCAGTACTTC.